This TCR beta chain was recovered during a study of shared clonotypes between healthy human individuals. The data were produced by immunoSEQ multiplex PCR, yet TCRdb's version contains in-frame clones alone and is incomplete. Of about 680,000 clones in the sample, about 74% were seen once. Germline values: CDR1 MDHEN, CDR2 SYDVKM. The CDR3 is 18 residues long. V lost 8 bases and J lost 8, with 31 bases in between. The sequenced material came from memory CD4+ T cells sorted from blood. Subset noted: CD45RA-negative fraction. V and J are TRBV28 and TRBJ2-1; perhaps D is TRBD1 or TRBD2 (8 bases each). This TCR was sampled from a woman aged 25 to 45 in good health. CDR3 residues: CASAGRGPELSGSYEQFF. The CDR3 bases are TGTGCCAGCGCCGGCAGGGGGCCGGAATTGAGCGGGAGCTATGAGCAGTTCTTC.